One and the same sample provided the 23 T cell receptor beta chains below, sequenced in a study of shared clonotypes between healthy human individuals. Clones were sequenced by immunoSEQ multiplex PCR, and TCRdb holds only the in-frame ones, with some missing. The sample holds over 850,000 clones, approximately 80% seen once. Material: memory CD4+ T cells from PBMCs. Stated subset: CD45RA-negative fraction. The receptor source for this set is a man aged 18-30 years in good health. Some clones in this sample may be carry-over from other donors' samples.

The rearrangement joins TRBV2 to TRBJ2-7, with 9 nucleotides matching TRBD2. Germline CDR1 is SNHLY and CDR2 is FYNNEI. The J segment lost 3 bases and the V segment lost 4 bases, leaving 4 bases of the junction unmatched. This CDR3 region has 14 residues. The CDR3 is CASSGLAGLYEQYF. The CDR3 region has the DNA TGTGCCAGCAGTGGCCTAGCGGGACTCTACGAGCAGTACTTC.

The V and J genes are TRBV5-1 and TRBJ2-1, with 8 bases fitting TRBD1. Unmatched junction bases numbered 7, after V lost 6 bases and J lost 8 bases. CDR1 and CDR2 from the germline V gene are SGHRS and YFSETQ. This CDR3 is built from 13 residues. CDR3: CASNSGQGYEQFF. The CDR3 nucleotides are TGCGCCAGCAACTCTGGACAGGGCTATGAGCAGTTCTTC.

The V and J genes are TRBV4-1 and TRBJ2-1, with a weak D call TRBD2 (5 bases). V was shortened by 4 bases and J by 0 bases, with 16 bases between the two germline ends. CDR1 is MGHRA, CDR2 YSYEKL, per germline. The CDR3 spans 17 residues. The CDR3 DNA reads as TGCGCCAGCAGCCGAAGAGGGCGCCAGAGCTCCTACAATGAGCAGTTCTTC. Translation: CASSRRGRQSSYNEQFF.

The chain employs TRBV7-2 and TRBJ1-1; TRBD1 might be the D (5 bases). The germline V and J ends were trimmed by 2 bases and 5 bases, with 15 bases remaining between them. This CDR3 has 15 residues. Germline V gives CDR1 SGHTA, CDR2 FQGNSA. CDR3 residues: CASSLLGEGQTEAFF. CDR3 DNA: TGTGCCAGCAGCTTACTAGGGGAGGGGCAAACTGAAGCTTTCTTT.

This clone was detected ten times or more. Other DNA sequences from this sample encode an identical CDR3 as well. The V call is TRBV6-1, the J call TRBJ1-5; unclear D gene. Trimming shortened V by 0 bases and J by 6 bases, and 9 bases separated the two germline ends. CDR1 MNHNS and CDR2 SASEGT come from the germline V gene. The CDR3 loop spans 14 amino acids. The CDR3 nucleotides are TGTGCCAGCAGTGAAGCGCCCAGAGGTCAGCCCCAGCATTTT. Its translation: CASSEAPRGQPQHF.

Remarks on this clone: Germline and junction disagree at one end, which may indicate a read error. This sequence joins TRBV2 and TRBJ1-6; no firm D call. This CDR3 contains 13 residues. Germline lookup yields CDR1 SNHLY and CDR2 FYNNEI. The DNA for the CDR3 is TGTGCCAGCAGTGAAGCGCGCACTCGGGGAGCGGCCTTT. Translated, it gives CASSEARTRGAAF. The full variable domain, completed using reference TRBV2 and TRBJ1-6, is EPEVTQTPSHQVTQMGQEVILRCVPISNHLYFYWYRQILGQKVEFLVSFYNNEISEKSEIFDDQFSVERPDGSNFTLKIRSTKLEDSAMYFCASSEARTRGAAFGNGTRLTVT.

There are a few counts of this clone. The V gene is TRBV4-3, the J gene TRBJ2-7; 12 bases are a match to TRBD2. The CDR3 consists of 18 residues. Germline CDR1 reads LGHNA; CDR2 reads YSLEER. The J segment lost 6 bases and the V segment lost 1 base, leaving 13 bases of the junction unmatched. The CDR3 loop is CASSQVRSTSGSSPEQYF. In DNA, the CDR3 is TGCGCCAGCAGCCAAGTGAGGTCGACTAGCGGGAGCTCCCCCGAGCAGTACTTC.

Written as DNA, the CDR3 is TGTGCCAGCAGGGGAGCCCCTGAAGCTTTCTTT. Amino acid sequence: CASRGAPEAFF. This chain uses TRBV6-5 with TRBJ1-1; no clear D. With 6 bases removed from V and 6 bases from J, the gap between germline ends came to 8 bases. This CDR3 comprises 11 residues. Germline V CDR1 and CDR2: MNHEY, SVGAGI.

V is TRBV28 and J is TRBJ1-2, with 10 bases identical to TRBD1. Losses at the gene ends were 4 bases for V and 4 bases for J; bases not matched to a gene: 15. This CDR3 spans 18 amino acids. From germline, CDR1 is MDHEN and CDR2 SYDVKM. CDR3 in DNA: TGTGCCAGCAGTTCGACAACCTCGGGACAGGGGATAGGCTATGGCTACACCTTC. Amino acids: CASSSTTSGQGIGYGYTF.

The chain couples TRBV7-2 to TRBJ2-4; no reliable D call. V dropped 5 bases and J dropped 4 bases, with 9 bases sitting between them. The CDR3 runs 13 residues. Germline values: CDR1 SGHTA, CDR2 FQGNSA. The DNA of the CDR3 is TGTGCCAGCAGCCTCTTCTCGAAAAACATTCAGTACTTC. Translated, it gives CASSLFSKNIQYF.

The gene calls are TRBV5-4 and TRBJ2-5; the D call may be TRBD1 or TRBD2 (6 bases each). V gave up 0 bases and J gave up 4 bases, with 13 bases separating them. The CDR3 has 15 residues. Germline V CDR1 and CDR2: SGHNT, YYREEE (reference sequence). CDR3 in amino acids: CASSLGGAKRETQYF. The CDR3 DNA reads TGTGCCAGCAGCTTGGGGGGGGCTAAACGAGAGACCCAGTACTTC. The whole variable domain, remainder taken from reference TRBV5-4 and TRBJ2-5, is ETGVTQSPTHLIKTRGQQVTLRCSSQSGHNTVSWYQQALGQGPQFIFQYYREEENGRGNFPPRFSGLQFPNYSSELNVNALELDDSALYLCASSLGGAKRETQYFGPGTRLLVL.

This chain links TRBV4-2 with TRBJ2-7, with D maybe TRBD1 (7 bases). Germline CDR1 LGHNA, CDR2 YNFKEQ. CDR3 length: 15 residues. V was trimmed by 0 bases and J by 3 bases, leaving 12 bases between them. The CDR3 coding sequence is TGTGCCAGCAGCCAAGATCGCAGGGGGGACTACGAGCAGTACTTC. Translated, it gives CASSQDRRGDYEQYF.

The V and J genes are TRBV18 and TRBJ1-5; no clear D gene. The germline V gene has CDR1 KGHSH and CDR2 LQKENI. The V end lost 6 bases, the J end lost 0 bases, and 6 bases lay between the germline ends. The CDR3 has 13 residues. The CDR3: CASSTHSNQPQHF. In DNA form, the CDR3 reads TGTGCCAGCTCGACTCATAGCAATCAGCCCCAGCATTTT.

This chain uses TRBV15 with TRBJ1-1, with D maybe TRBD1 (6 bases). V gave up 1 base and J gave up 2 bases, with 11 bases separating them. CDR1 is LNHNV and CDR2 is YYDKDF in the germline V gene (reference sequence). There are 15 residues in the CDR3. The DNA of the CDR3 is TGTGCCACCAGCAGAGGAGGGGGGGCCAACACTGAAGCTTTCTTT. Amino acids: CATSRGGGANTEAFF.

V gene TRBV15 combines with J gene TRBJ1-5; 7 bases align to TRBD1. The CDR3 spans 14 residues. The germline CDR1 and CDR2 sequences are LNHNV and YYDKDF (reference sequence). The V gene end was trimmed by 5 bases and the J gene end by 2 bases; junction bases not matched to a gene: 3. The CDR3 coding sequence is TGTGCCACCAGCTCGGGACAGCGCAATCAGCCCCAGCATTTT. This codes for CATSSGQRNQPQHF.

V is TRBV25-1 and J is TRBJ1-2; 7 bases match TRBD1. V dropped 5 bases and J dropped 7; count of bases not matched to a gene: 16. From germline, CDR1 is MGHDK and CDR2 SYGVNS. CDR3 length: 16 residues. CDR3 coding DNA: TGTGCCAGCAGTAGAACTACCCCGGGACAGATGGGTGGCTACACCTTC. Residues: CASSRTTPGQMGGYTF.

The chain couples TRBV7-2 to TRBJ2-7; 11 nucleotides agree with TRBD2. The germline V gene has CDR1 SGHTA and CDR2 FQGNSA. Trimming removed 5 bases from V and 4 bases from J; junction bases left unmatched: 7. There are 15 residues in the CDR3. CDR3 DNA: TGTGCCAGCAGCAATAGGGGACTAGCGGCGTACGAGCAGTACTTC. Translating it yields CASSNRGLAAYEQYF.

This clone was counted at least ten times. This chain links TRBV4-1 with TRBJ2-3; 11 bases are shared with TRBD2. The CDR3 is 14 amino acids. In germline, CDR1 is MGHRA, CDR2 YSYEKL. V was clipped by 5 bases and J by 4 bases; unmatched bases: 2. CDR3 sequence: CASSNSGRADTQYF. As DNA, the CDR3 is TGCGCCAGCAGCAATAGCGGGAGGGCAGATACGCAGTATTTT.

The genes are TRBV2 and TRBJ2-1; TRBD2 matches 9 bases. V trimming: 8 bases; J trimming: 8 bases; junction bases outside the gene matches: 13. Germline values: CDR1 SNHLY, CDR2 FYNNEI. The CDR3 consists of 15 residues. CDR3 region: CASDPRAGGVDEQFF. CDR3 bases: TGTGCCAGCGACCCGAGGGCGGGAGGGGTCGATGAGCAGTTCTTC.

This clone was recorded a few times. The rearrangement uses TRBV13 and TRBJ1-6; 7 positions agree with TRBD1. The CDR3 loop spans 14 amino acids. The junction had 9 bases not matched to a gene; V was cut back by 5 bases and J by 11 bases. Per the germline V gene, CDR1 is PRHDT and CDR2 is FYEKMQ (reference sequence). The CDR3 region is CASSQTGVRAPLHF. The CDR3 coding sequence is TGTGCCAGCAGCCAAACAGGGGTCCGGGCACCCCTCCACTTT.

The chain employs TRBV7-9 and TRBJ2-1; TRBD2 agrees at 12 bases. The CDR3 sequence is 15 residues long. J was trimmed by 9 bases and V by 6 bases; bases with no gene match: 9. Germline CDR1 and CDR2: SEHNR and FQNEAQ (reference sequence). The CDR3 DNA follows: TGTGCCAGCAGACCCGGGACTAGCGGGTGGCGTGAGCAGTTCTTC. Translating it yields CASRPGTSGWREQFF.

This clone was recorded only once. The V gene is TRBV11-2, the J gene TRBJ2-6, with TRBD2 matching over 8 bases. The CDR3 length is 18 residues. The ends lost 1 base at V and 0 bases at J; junction bases unmatched: 5. The germline V gene has CDR1 SGHAT and CDR2 FQNNGV. CDR3 DNA: TGTGCCAGCAGCTTAGCGGGAGGGCCCTTCTCTGGGGCCAACGTCCTGACTTTC. Encoded protein: CASSLAGGPFSGANVLTF.

The rearrangement links TRBV30 to TRBJ1-6, with TRBD1 identical over 7 bases. Germline lookup yields CDR1 GTSNPN and CDR2 SVGIG (reference sequence). CDR3 length equals 13 residues. V shed 6 bases, J shed 5 bases, and the junction held 4 bases outside the gene matches. CDR3 amino acids: CACRDSNNSPLHF. The CDR3 DNA sequence: TGTGCCTGTAGGGACAGCAATAATTCACCCCTCCACTTT.